The 19 T cell receptor beta chains presented below share a single source sample, sequenced in a study of blood T cell repertoires in COVID-19. Method: immunoSEQ multiplex PCR; TCRdb's copy keeps in-frame clones and lacks some. The sample includes under 65,000 clones, around 79% seen only once; the top ten take approximately 15%. Sequencing was performed on peripheral blood. The receptors derive from a woman aged 70 to 79 with acute or convalescent COVID-19.

The chain recombines TRBV4-1 with TRBJ2-3; the match to TRBD2 covers 7 bases. Germline lookup yields CDR1 MGHRA and CDR2 YSYEKL. V was pared by 3 bases and J by 1 base, with 10 bases of the junction left unmatched. The CDR3 runs 17 residues. Written as DNA, the CDR3 is TGCGCCAGCAGCCAGGGCCCGGGGAGCGGGGGCACAGATACGCAGTATTTT. This encodes CASSQGPGSGGTDTQYF.

For this clone: Other nucleotide sequences in the sample specify the same CDR3. This rearrangement joins TRBV19 to TRBJ1-2, with TRBD1 matching over 7 bases. This CDR3 comprises 11 residues. From germline, CDR1 is LNHDA and CDR2 SQIVND (reference sequence). Losses at the gene ends were 5 bases for V and 8 bases for J; bases not matched to a gene: 2. In DNA, the CDR3 is TGTGCCAGTAGTCGGACAGGCGGCTACACCTTC. It yields the protein CASSRTGGYTF.

J is TRBJ2-6 and V is TRBV4-1; 9 nucleotides agree with TRBD1. There are 18 residues in the CDR3. Germline V CDR1 and CDR2: MGHRA, YSYEKL. V shed 1 base, J shed 1 base, and the junction held 5 bases outside the gene matches. The CDR3, as DNA: TGCGCCAGCAGCCAAGTTACAGGGGGCGCATCTGGGGCCAACGTCCTGACTTTC. Its translation is CASSQVTGGASGANVLTF.

The chain carries TRBV6-5 and TRBJ1-1; D is ambiguous. This CDR3 is built from 12 residues. Trimming cost V 8 bases and J 5 bases, with 12 bases left between them. CDR1 is MNHEY, CDR2 SVGAGI, per germline. The CDR3: CASPGGWTEAFF. The CDR3 region has the DNA TGTGCCAGCCCCGGAGGGTGGACTGAAGCTTTCTTT.

In this sample, this clone turned up a few times. The V and J genes are TRBV6-5 and TRBJ2-7; a possible D gene is TRBD1 (6 bases). Trimming left V 6 bases short and J 6 bases short, with 15 bases between. Germline V gene sequence: CDR1 MNHEY, CDR2 SVGAGI. CDR3 length: 13 amino acids. The CDR3 region is CASSALRGTEQYV. DNA of the CDR3: TGTGCCAGCAGCGCACTCAGGGGAACCGAGCAGTACGTC.

The chain uses TRBV12-5 and TRBJ2-3; 16 nucleotides align to TRBD2. The trim removed 3 bases at V and 2 bases at J, leaving 14 bases unmatched. The CDR3 covers 21 residues. CDR1 is LGHNT and CDR2 is FRNRAP in the germline V gene. CDR3 sequence: CASGFVTVPGLAGGSTDTQYF. The CDR3 DNA sequence: TGTGCTAGTGGTTTCGTGACGGTTCCGGGACTAGCGGGGGGGTCCACAGATACGCAGTATTTT. Based on the CDR3 plus reference TRBV12-5 and TRBJ2-3, the full variable domain is DARVTQTPRHKVTEMGQEVTMRCQPILGHNTVFWYRQTMMQGLELLAYFRNRAPLDDSGMPKDRFSAEMPDATLATLKIQPSEPRDSAVYFCASGFVTVPGLAGGSTDTQYFGPGTRLTVL.

The chain has TRBV2 and TRBJ2-5; perhaps TRBD1 as D (7 bases). The CDR3 consists of 14 residues. The V gene lost 6 bases and the J gene lost 9 bases, with 20 bases spanning the gap. The germline V gene has CDR1 SNHLY and CDR2 FYNNEI. The CDR3 sequence is CASSQGGPTRAQYF. DNA for the CDR3: TGTGCCAGCAGCCAGGGGGGCCCCACCAGGGCCCAGTACTTC. The whole variable domain, remainder taken from reference TRBV2 and TRBJ2-5, is EPEVTQTPSHQVTQMGQEVILRCVPISNHLYFYWYRQILGQKVEFLVSFYNNEISEKSEIFDDQFSVERPDGSNFTLKIRSTKLEDSAMYFCASSQGGPTRAQYFGPGTRLLVL.

V gene TRBV19 combines with J gene TRBJ1-2; D may be TRBD1 (5 bases). Per germline, CDR1 LNHDA and CDR2 SQIVND (reference sequence). Trimming took off 6 bases at V and 8 bases at J, with 16 bases between the two ends. This CDR3 is 13 amino acids long. The CDR3 sequence is CASSAQGIGGYTF. The CDR3 DNA follows: TGTGCCAGTAGCGCCCAGGGAATAGGCGGCTACACCTTC. The full variable domain, with the rest looked up from reference TRBV19 and TRBJ1-2, is DGGITQSPKYLFRKEGQNVTLSCEQNLNHDAMYWYRQDPGQGLRLIYYSQIVNDFQKGDIAEGYSVSREKKESFPLTVTSAQKNPTAFYLCASSAQGIGGYTFGSGTRLTVV.

The genes are TRBV7-9 and TRBJ2-5; D perhaps matches TRBD2 (6 bases). Germline assignment: CDR1 SEHNR and CDR2 FQNEAQ (reference sequence). Trimming cost V 6 bases and J 5 bases, with 13 bases left between them. The length of the CDR3 is 13 residues. In DNA form, the CDR3 reads TGTGCCAGCAGACAGTCGGGGGAGGAGACCCAGTACTTC. Translation: CASRQSGEETQYF.

This clone was found once. This chain connects TRBV11-3 to TRBJ2-6; 9 bases align to TRBD1. The germline gives CDR1 SGHNT, CDR2 YENEEA. With 5 bases clipped from V and 0 bases from J, the junction kept 5 bases outside the gene matches. The CDR3 totals 17 residues. CDR3 nucleotide sequence: TGTGCCAGCAGCCGCGGGACAGGGAGCTCTGGGGCCAACGTCCTGACTTTC. The encoded protein is CASSRGTGSSGANVLTF.

V usage is TRBV3-1 (or the pseudogene TRBV3-2) and J usage is TRBJ2-1, with 16 bases identical to TRBD2. The germline V gene encodes CDR1 LGHDT and CDR2 YNNKEL (reference sequence). After removal of 5 bases from V and 10 bases from J, the junction contained 11 bases not matched to a gene. The CDR3 is 17 residues long. This chain's CDR3 is CASSLRGTSGGAKEQFF. The CDR3, as DNA: TGTGCCAGCAGCTTACGCGGGACTAGCGGGGGGGCGAAGGAGCAGTTCTTC.

The genes are TRBV7-6 and TRBJ2-5; the match to TRBD1 covers 11 bases. V was pared by 4 bases and J by 9 bases, with 10 bases of the junction left unmatched. Looked up from germline, CDR1 is SGHVS and CDR2 is FNYEAQ. The CDR3 runs 15 residues. The CDR3 DNA reads TGTGCCAGCAGCTCGGGGGACAGGGGGAGTCTGGCCCAGTACTTC. This codes for CASSSGDRGSLAQYF.

The chain carries TRBV7-2 and TRBJ2-5; weak D call: TRBD2 (5 bases). V lost 5 bases, J lost 4 bases, and 14 bases lay in between. CDR3 length equals 14 residues. Germline V gives CDR1 SGHTA, CDR2 FQGNSA. For the CDR3, the DNA is TGTGCCAGCAGCGCCTATCTGAGGGTAGAGACCCAGTACTTC. This translates into CASSAYLRVETQYF.

Within the sample, this clone is large. This specimen includes other DNA sequences encoding the same CDR3. This chain links TRBV5-8 with TRBJ1-5; D is possibly TRBD1 (6 bases). V lost 2 bases and J lost 1, with 10 bases in between. Germline loops: CDR1 SGHTS, CDR2 YDEGEE. The CDR3 has 15 residues. CDR3 DNA sequence: TGTGCCAGCAGCTTAGAGGGGGTAAGCAATCAGCCCCAGCATTTT. Protein sequence: CASSLEGVSNQPQHF.

Only a few counts were recorded for this clone. The gene calls are TRBV12-3 or TRBV12-4 and TRBJ1-2; D gene uncertain. V lost 6 bases, J lost 5 bases, and 10 bases lay in between. The CDR3 totals 12 residues. CDR3: CASSSSGYGYTF. The CDR3 DNA sequence: TGTGCCAGCAGCTCTAGCGGGTATGGCTACACCTTC.

A remark on this clone: A junction end diverges from the germline sequence, so it may reflect a read error. J is TRBJ2-7 and V is TRBV7-7; D uncertain. CDR1 is SSHAT, CDR2 FNYEAQ, per germline (reference sequence). This CDR3 spans 13 amino acids. CDR3 residues: CASSLLHRGEQYF. CDR3 nucleotides: TGTGCTAGCAGCTTACTCCACCGCGGCGAGCAGTACTTC.

V usage is TRBV7-6 and J usage is TRBJ1-1; the D gene is possibly TRBD1 (5 bases). The CDR3 has 15 residues. CDR1 and CDR2 from the germline V gene are SGHVS and FNYEAQ. Trimming took 1 base from V and 3 from J, leaving 12 bases between them. The CDR3 loop is CASSLELGVDTEAFF. As DNA, the CDR3 is TGTGCCAGCAGCTTAGAATTAGGGGTTGACACTGAAGCTTTCTTT.

This clone appeared a few times. V usage is TRBV4-1 and J usage is TRBJ2-3; D perhaps matches TRBD1 (6 bases). Trimming took off 0 bases at V and 2 bases at J, with 12 bases between the two ends. CDR3 length: 16 amino acids. The germline V gene has CDR1 MGHRA and CDR2 YSYEKL. The CDR3 spells CASSQDPRGITDTQYF. In DNA, the CDR3 is TGCGCCAGCAGCCAAGATCCGAGGGGGATCACAGATACGCAGTATTTT.

V is TRBV19 and J is TRBJ2-2, with D possibly TRBD2 on 6 matching bases. CDR3 size: 14 residues. Germline values: CDR1 LNHDA, CDR2 SQIVND (reference sequence). The germline V and J ends were trimmed by 5 bases and 6 bases, with 13 bases remaining between them. In DNA, the CDR3 is TGTGCCAGTAGTGGGAGGCCCCCCGCCGGGGAGCTGTTTTTT. Protein sequence: CASSGRPPAGELFF.